These T cell receptor beta chains were read from a single sample in a study of blood T cell repertoires in COVID-19. TCRdb keeps only in-frame clones here, not all; method: immunoSEQ multiplex PCR. Here the sample spans some 230,000 clones, approximately 80% being singletons. Material: peripheral blood. These receptors were collected from a woman aged 45-65 years with acute or convalescent COVID-19. The CDR3 runs from the conserved cysteine through the conserved F or W. The D gene is left open where the match is weak. The listing skips clone size in some rows; elsewhere it reads once, few, many or a size class.

v_gene: TRBV13
abundance: -
j_gene: TRBJ2-2
d_gene: -
CDR3aa: CASSLEGTYTGELFF
CDR3nt: TGTGCCAGCAGCTTAGAGGGGACTTACACCGGGGAGCTGTTTTTT

v_gene: TRBV5-1
abundance: -
j_gene: TRBJ1-6
d_gene: TRBD1
CDR3aa: CARTQGLVSPLHF
CDR3nt: TGCGCCAGGACACAGGGGCTGGTCTCACCCCTCCACTTT

v_gene: TRBV19
abundance: once
j_gene: TRBJ1-2
d_gene: TRBD1
CDR3aa: CASTPGTVNYGYTF
CDR3nt: TGTGCCAGTACCCCCGGGACAGTTAACTATGGCTACACCTTC

v_gene: TRBV7-2
abundance: -
j_gene: TRBJ1-6
d_gene: -
CDR3aa: CASSIQTERFGSPLHF
CDR3nt: TGTGCCAGCAGCATACAGACAGAGCGATTCGGTTCACCCCTCCACTTT

v_gene: TRBV6-2/TRBV6-3
abundance: -
j_gene: TRBJ2-5
d_gene: TRBD1
CDR3aa: CASSLTGPQETQYF
CDR3nt: TGTGCCAGCAGTCTGACAGGGCCTCAAGAGACCCAGTACTTC

v_gene: TRBV2
abundance: few
j_gene: TRBJ2-7
d_gene: -
CDR3aa: CASSVDPDGLRRENYEQYF
CDR3nt: TGTGCCAGCAGCGTAGATCCAGACGGCCTCCGGAGGGAAAACTACGAGCAGTACTTC

v_gene: TRBV1
abundance: -
j_gene: TRBJ2-3
d_gene: -
CDR3aa: CTSSQEPPPPDGGDTQYF
CDR3nt: TGCACCAGCAGCCAAGAACCCCCCCCACCCGACGGGGGAGATACGCAGTATTTT

v_gene: TRBV4-1
abundance: -
j_gene: TRBJ2-1
d_gene: TRBD2
CDR3aa: CASSRLGLAGNNEQFF
CDR3nt: TGCGCCAGCAGCCGATTGGGACTAGCGGGAAACAATGAGCAGTTCTTC

v_gene: TRBV27
abundance: -
j_gene: TRBJ1-5
d_gene: -
CDR3aa: CASSLQDDQPQHF
CDR3nt: TGTGCCAGCAGTTTGCAGGATGATCAGCCCCAGCATTTT

v_gene: TRBV2
abundance: -
j_gene: TRBJ2-7
d_gene: -
CDR3aa: CASSAGPGDTYEQYF
CDR3nt: TGTGCCAGCAGTGCAGGGCCAGGGGATACCTACGAGCAGTACTTC

v_gene: TRBV24-1
abundance: -
j_gene: TRBJ2-1
d_gene: TRBD1
CDR3aa: CATRQGGYNEQFF
CDR3nt: TGTGCCACCAGACAGGGGGGCTACAATGAGCAGTTCTTC

v_gene: TRBV27
abundance: -
j_gene: TRBJ2-1
d_gene: -
CDR3aa: CASSLGLDNEQFF
CDR3nt: TGTGCCAGCAGTTTAGGCCTGGACAATGAGCAGTTCTTC

v_gene: TRBV24-1
abundance: -
j_gene: TRBJ1-4
d_gene: -
CDR3aa: CATPDPWREKLFF
CDR3nt: TGTGCCACCCCGGACCCCTGGAGGGAAAAACTGTTTTTT

v_gene: TRBV11-2
abundance: -
j_gene: TRBJ1-1
d_gene: -
CDR3aa: CASSLVSMNTEAFF
CDR3nt: TGTGCCAGCAGCTTAGTCAGTATGAACACTGAAGCTTTCTTT

v_gene: TRBV2
abundance: -
j_gene: TRBJ2-1
d_gene: TRBD2
CDR3aa: CASSLYGGGSGNEQFF
CDR3nt: TGTGCCAGCAGCCTTTATGGGGGAGGGAGTGGAAATGAGCAGTTCTTC

v_gene: TRBV4-1
abundance: -
j_gene: TRBJ1-1
d_gene: TRBD1
CDR3aa: CASSQEQGQVNTEAFF
CDR3nt: TGCGCCAGCAGCCAGGAACAGGGACAGGTCAACACTGAAGCTTTCTTT

v_gene: TRBV11-2
abundance: -
j_gene: TRBJ2-7
d_gene: -
CDR3aa: CASSYRTNSYEQYF
CDR3nt: TGTGCCAGCAGCTACAGGACTAACTCCTACGAGCAGTACTTC

v_gene: TRBV5-1
abundance: -
j_gene: TRBJ2-1
d_gene: TRBD2
CDR3aa: CASSLLASGNNGQFF
CDR3nt: TGCGCCAGCAGCTTGTTGGCTAGCGGAAACAATGGGCAGTTCTTC

v_gene: TRBV5-6
abundance: few
j_gene: TRBJ2-1
d_gene: TRBD2
CDR3aa: CASSLGLAGGKQFF
CDR3nt: TGTGCCAGCAGCTTGGGCCTAGCGGGGGGAAAGCAGTTCTTC

v_gene: TRBV11-2
abundance: -
j_gene: TRBJ2-5
d_gene: -
CDR3aa: CASTPGSQETQYF
CDR3nt: TGTGCCAGCACCCCCGGGAGCCAAGAGACCCAGTACTTC

v_gene: TRBV28
abundance: -
j_gene: TRBJ1-2
d_gene: -
CDR3aa: CASSPGGDWVWIWYGYTF
CDR3nt: TGTGCCAGCAGCCCAGGAGGGGATTGGGTTTGGATTTGGTATGGCTACACCTTC

v_gene: TRBV11-2
abundance: -
j_gene: TRBJ1-3
d_gene: TRBD1
CDR3aa: CASSPRQGRGNTIYF
CDR3nt: TGTGCCAGCAGCCCAAGACAGGGAAGAGGAAACACCATATATTTT

v_gene: TRBV6-5
abundance: -
j_gene: TRBJ1-5
d_gene: -
CDR3aa: CASSYSPYQPQHF
CDR3nt: TGTGCCAGCAGTTACTCCCCTTATCAGCCCCAGCATTTT

v_gene: TRBV5-4
abundance: -
j_gene: TRBJ2-1
d_gene: -
CDR3aa: CASSFGGPSYNEQFF
CDR3nt: TGTGCCAGCAGCTTCGGGGGGCCCTCTTACAATGAGCAGTTCTTC

v_gene: TRBV11-2
abundance: -
j_gene: TRBJ2-5
d_gene: TRBD2
CDR3aa: CASSLVRLAGEETQYF
CDR3nt: TGTGCCAGCAGCTTAGTGAGACTAGCGGGAGAAGAGACCCAGTACTTC

v_gene: TRBV11-3
abundance: -
j_gene: TRBJ2-1
d_gene: -
CDR3aa: CASSLGDLGLNNEQFF
CDR3nt: TGTGCCAGCAGCTTAGGGGATCTGGGACTGAACAATGAGCAGTTCTTC

v_gene: TRBV24-1
abundance: -
j_gene: TRBJ2-5
d_gene: TRBD1
CDR3aa: CATNQGAQETQYF
CDR3nt: TGTGCCACCAACCAGGGGGCCCAAGAGACCCAGTACTTC

v_gene: TRBV7-2
abundance: -
j_gene: TRBJ2-7
d_gene: TRBD2
CDR3aa: CASSAGLAGSYYEQYF
CDR3nt: TGTGCCAGCAGCGCAGGACTAGCGGGGAGTTACTACGAGCAGTACTTC

v_gene: TRBV6-5
abundance: -
j_gene: TRBJ2-3
d_gene: -
CDR3aa: CASSRGATDTQYF
CDR3nt: TGTGCCAGCAGCCGCGGGGCGACAGATACGCAGTATTTT

v_gene: TRBV11-2
abundance: -
j_gene: TRBJ2-1
d_gene: TRBD2
CDR3aa: CASSLSRSSGSVNEQFF
CDR3nt: TGTGCCAGCAGCTTATCCCGGTCTAGCGGGAGTGTAAATGAGCAGTTCTTC

v_gene: TRBV19
abundance: -
j_gene: TRBJ2-1
d_gene: -
CDR3aa: CASSIQGWNEQFF
CDR3nt: TGTGCCAGTAGTATACAGGGATGGAATGAGCAGTTCTTC

v_gene: TRBV18
abundance: -
j_gene: TRBJ2-7
d_gene: TRBD1
CDR3aa: CASSPDRGDEQYF
CDR3nt: TGTGCCAGCTCACCTGACAGGGGGGACGAGCAGTACTTC

v_gene: TRBV4-3
abundance: -
j_gene: TRBJ2-3
d_gene: -
CDR3aa: CASSGGGSSTDTQYF
CDR3nt: TGCGCCAGCAGCGGCGGGGGCTCTTCAACAGATACGCAGTATTTT

v_gene: TRBV7-3
abundance: -
j_gene: TRBJ2-2
d_gene: TRBD1
CDR3aa: CASSSTGTGGGAGELFF
CDR3nt: TGTGCCAGCAGCAGTACCGGGACAGGGGGCGGCGCCGGGGAGCTGTTTTTT

v_gene: TRBV28
abundance: -
j_gene: TRBJ1-3
d_gene: TRBD1
CDR3aa: CASTSAHSGTGAGGNTIYF
CDR3nt: TGTGCCAGCACCTCTGCTCATTCGGGGACAGGGGCGGGTGGAAACACCATATATTTT

v_gene: TRBV2
abundance: -
j_gene: TRBJ2-1
d_gene: TRBD2
CDR3aa: CASRETSGNNEQFF
CDR3nt: TGTGCCAGCAGGGAGACTAGCGGAAATAATGAGCAGTTCTTC

v_gene: TRBV2
abundance: -
j_gene: TRBJ1-1
d_gene: TRBD1
CDR3aa: CASRGQSNTEAFF
CDR3nt: TGTGCCAGCCGGGGACAGTCGAACACTGAAGCTTTCTTT

v_gene: TRBV9
abundance: -
j_gene: TRBJ2-3
d_gene: TRBD1
CDR3aa: CASSGDRSTDTQYF
CDR3nt: TGTGCCAGCAGCGGGGACAGGAGCACAGATACGCAGTATTTT

v_gene: TRBV3-1/TRBV3-2
abundance: -
j_gene: TRBJ1-3
d_gene: -
CDR3aa: CASSQGLSGNTIYF
CDR3nt: TGTGCCAGCAGCCAAGGACTCTCTGGAAACACCATATATTTT

v_gene: TRBV2
abundance: -
j_gene: TRBJ2-5
d_gene: -
CDR3aa: CAVSTGYQKGTQYF
CDR3nt: TGTGCCGTATCCACAGGGTACCAAAAAGGGACCCAGTACTTC

v_gene: TRBV19
abundance: -
j_gene: TRBJ2-1
d_gene: -
CDR3aa: CASSMGGQVYNEQFF
CDR3nt: TGTGCCAGTAGTATGGGAGGCCAGGTCTACAATGAGCAGTTCTTC

v_gene: TRBV28
abundance: few
j_gene: TRBJ2-7
d_gene: -
CDR3aa: CASSSLSYEQYF
CDR3nt: TGTGCCAGCAGTTCCCTCTCCTACGAGCAGTACTTC

v_gene: TRBV3-1/TRBV3-2
abundance: -
j_gene: TRBJ1-6
d_gene: TRBD1
CDR3aa: CASRQGGGTGPSPLHF
CDR3nt: TGTGCCAGCAGGCAAGGAGGGGGGACAGGGCCGTCCCCCCTCCACTTT

v_gene: TRBV7-8
abundance: -
j_gene: TRBJ2-1
d_gene: -
CDR3aa: CASSLPGYEQFF
CDR3nt: TGTGCCAGCAGCTTACCAGGCTATGAGCAGTTCTTC

v_gene: TRBV5-1
abundance: -
j_gene: TRBJ2-1
d_gene: -
CDR3aa: CASTLRLANNEQFF
CDR3nt: TGCGCCAGCACCCTGCGGCTAGCAAACAATGAGCAGTTCTTC

v_gene: TRBV28
abundance: -
j_gene: TRBJ2-7
d_gene: -
CDR3aa: CASKVREAEQYF
CDR3nt: TGTGCCAGCAAGGTCAGGGAAGCCGAGCAGTACTTC

v_gene: TRBV5-6
abundance: -
j_gene: TRBJ2-2
d_gene: -
CDR3aa: CASSLRPTGTGELFF
CDR3nt: TGTGCCAGCAGCTTGCGCCCTACAGGGACCGGGGAGCTGTTTTTT

v_gene: TRBV25-1
abundance: -
j_gene: TRBJ1-5
d_gene: -
CDR3aa: CASSDAARGGDQPQHF
CDR3nt: TGTGCCAGCAGTGACGCCGCCAGAGGAGGGGATCAGCCCCAGCATTTT

v_gene: TRBV28
abundance: -
j_gene: TRBJ2-2
d_gene: -
CDR3aa: CASRPQGTGELFF
CDR3nt: TGTGCCAGCAGACCACAGGGAACCGGGGAGCTGTTTTTT

v_gene: TRBV19
abundance: -
j_gene: TRBJ1-2
d_gene: -
CDR3aa: CATGLGQVGDYGYTF
CDR3nt: TGTGCCACCGGACTGGGACAAGTAGGTGACTATGGCTACACCTTC

v_gene: TRBV28
abundance: -
j_gene: TRBJ1-1
d_gene: -
CDR3aa: CASSLSDREAFF
CDR3nt: TGTGCCAGCAGTTTATCCGACAGGGAAGCTTTCTTT

v_gene: TRBV16
abundance: -
j_gene: TRBJ1-5
d_gene: -
CDR3aa: CASSPTVNQPQHF
CDR3nt: TGTGCCAGCAGCCCGACAGTCAATCAGCCCCAGCATTTT

v_gene: TRBV7-5
abundance: -
j_gene: TRBJ1-4
d_gene: -
CDR3aa: CARRDPTGINEKLFF
CDR3nt: TGTGCCAGAAGAGACCCGACAGGGATAAATGAAAAACTGTTTTTT

v_gene: TRBV2
abundance: -
j_gene: TRBJ1-5
d_gene: TRBD1
CDR3aa: CASSDYRTGDAQPQHF
CDR3nt: TGTGCCAGCAGTGACTACAGGACAGGGGATGCTCAGCCCCAGCATTTT

v_gene: TRBV19
abundance: -
j_gene: TRBJ2-7
d_gene: TRBD1
CDR3aa: CASSPLRPAPGTGGHEQYF
CDR3nt: TGTGCCAGTAGTCCCCTACGACCTGCGCCCGGGACAGGGGGCCACGAGCAGTACTTC